The 27 T cell receptor beta chains below come from one sample, sequenced in a study of cytomegalovirus exposure and HLA in healthy donors. Primers for the PCR totalled 60 Vbeta and 13 Jbeta. Libraries were prepared by immunoSEQ multiplex PCR; TCRdb keeps only in-frame clonotypes and omits some of them. The sample carries about 98,000 clones, around 68% recorded once. What was sequenced was PBMCs. Receptor source: a human donor in good health.

The chain joins TRBV2 to TRBJ2-1; TRBD2 matches at 8 bases. The V and J ends lost 3 bases and 4 bases, in that order; junction bases with no gene match: 8. This CDR3 has 16 amino acids. The germline V gene encodes CDR1 SNHLY and CDR2 FYNNEI. CDR3 protein: CASSDVWTSQYNEQFF. DNA for the CDR3: TGTGCCAGCAGTGACGTATGGACTAGCCAGTACAATGAGCAGTTCTTC.

The gene calls are TRBV4-2 and TRBJ2-1, with 7 bases matching TRBD2. The CDR3 covers 15 residues. With 1 base clipped from V and 5 bases from J, the junction kept 5 bases outside the gene matches. The germline CDR1 and CDR2 sequences are LGHNA and YNFKEQ. CDR3 DNA: TGTGCCAGCAGCCAAGGTCTAGCGGAGCACAATGAGCAGTTCTTC. It encodes CASSQGLAEHNEQFF.

V is TRBV6-1 and J is TRBJ1-1, with D unresolved. V lost 6 bases and J 0 bases, leaving 11 bases between the germline ends. The CDR3 consists of 14 residues. The germline V gene has CDR1 MNHNS and CDR2 SASEGT. CDR3 loop: CASRGRFMNTEAFF. CDR3 bases: TGTGCCAGCAGGGGCCGGTTCATGAACACTGAAGCTTTCTTT.

The chain carries TRBV4-2 and TRBJ1-2; the D is unclear. The CDR3 consists of 13 residues. Deletions cut 4 bases from V and 5 bases from J, with 11 bases between. Looked up from germline, CDR1 is LGHNA and CDR2 is YNFKEQ. For the CDR3, the DNA is TGTGCCAGCAGCCCCGACGGGAAATATGGCTACACCTTC. It encodes CASSPDGKYGYTF.

The chain employs TRBV7-8 and TRBJ2-1; D is ambiguous. The V and J ends lost 9 bases and 5 bases respectively, with 11 bases between them. Looked up from germline, CDR1 is SGHVS and CDR2 is FQNEAQ. The CDR3 length is 12 residues. The CDR3 nucleotides read TGTGCCAGTAAGTCTGGGCACAATGAGCAGTTCTTC. Protein: CASKSGHNEQFF.

The J gene is TRBJ1-4, the V gene TRBV7-8; the D gene is possibly TRBD1 (5 bases). Germline V lookup: CDR1 SGHVS, CDR2 FQNEAQ. CDR3 size: 15 residues. Deletions cut 5 bases from V and 4 bases from J, with 14 bases between. The CDR3 nucleotides are TGTGCCAGCAGCCTCATTGGGGGGGATAATGAAAAACTGTTTTTT. Translation: CASSLIGGDNEKLFF.

The chain carries TRBV5-6 and TRBJ1-5; possible D gene TRBD1, 6 bases. Looked up from germline, CDR1 is SGHDT and CDR2 is YYEEEE. The CDR3 has 13 amino acids. Trimming removed 4 bases at V and 6 bases at J, with 11 bases between. This CDR3 is CASSASGVQPQHF. CDR3 nucleotides: TGTGCCAGCAGCGCCTCAGGGGTTCAGCCCCAGCATTTT.

This clone has more than one count but fewer than ten. The V and J genes are TRBV29-1 and TRBJ2-2; possibly TRBD1 for D (7 bases). This CDR3 has 14 residues. The V gene lost 6 bases and the J gene lost 1 base, with 12 bases spanning the gap. Per germline, CDR1 SQVTM and CDR2 ANQGSEA. The CDR3 protein is CSVGGGENTGELFF. In DNA form, the CDR3 reads TGCAGCGTCGGAGGGGGCGAGAACACCGGGGAGCTGTTTTTT.

The chain recombines TRBV18 with TRBJ1-1; TRBD1 is a possible D gene (6 bases). Germline CDR1 KGHSH, CDR2 LQKENI. The ends were cut back, 3 bases at V and 1 base at J, with 12 bases in the middle. The CDR3 is 15 residues long. Here the CDR3 reads CASSPRTEPNTEAFF. CDR3 DNA sequence: TGTGCCAGCTCACCGCGGACAGAACCGAACACTGAAGCTTTCTTT.

The genes are TRBV7-2 and TRBJ2-7; weak D call: TRBD1 (5 bases). This CDR3 region has 15 residues. Trimming took 0 bases from V and 2 from J, leaving 11 bases between them. Germline V gene sequence: CDR1 SGHTA, CDR2 FQGNSA. The CDR3 region is CASSLARVATYEQYF. The DNA for the CDR3 is TGTGCCAGCAGCTTAGCCAGGGTAGCCACCTACGAGCAGTACTTC. Filled out from reference TRBV7-2 and TRBJ2-7, the complete variable domain reads GAGVSQSPSNKVTEKGKDVELRCDPISGHTALYWYRQSLGQGLEFLIYFQGNSAPDKSGLPSDRFSAERTGGSVSTLTIQRTQQEDSAVYLCASSLARVATYEQYFGPGTRLTVT.

The chain couples TRBV11-3 to TRBJ1-5; 8 bases match TRBD1. The trim removed 2 bases at V and 6 bases at J, leaving 12 bases unmatched. This CDR3 has 17 amino acids. CDR1 SGHNT and CDR2 YENEEA come from the germline V gene. The CDR3 coding sequence is TGTGCCAGCAGCTTATCTTACAGGGGACAGGAGTGTCAGCCCCAGCATTTT. This translates into CASSLSYRGQECQPQHF. Based on the CDR3 plus reference TRBV11-3 and TRBJ1-5, the full variable domain is EAGVVQSPRYKIIEKKQPVAFWCNPISGHNTLYWYLQNLGQGPELLIRYENEEAVDDSQLPKDRFSAERLKGVDSTLKIQPAELGDSAVYLCASSLSYRGQECQPQHFGDGTRLSIL.

This chain links TRBV2 with TRBJ2-1, with 9 nucleotides matching TRBD2. This CDR3 has 16 amino acids. The V gene's germline CDR1 is SNHLY and CDR2 FYNNEI. J lost 6 bases, V lost 5 bases, and 11 bases had no gene match. The CDR3 region has the DNA TGTGCCAGCAGTTTCACGGAGGCTAGCGGGGCCAATGAGCAGTTCTTC. Amino acid sequence: CASSFTEASGANEQFF.

This clone was counted between two and nine times. The chain has TRBV14 and TRBJ1-3; the D gene is possibly TRBD1 (5 bases). The CDR3 consists of 15 residues. Trimming left V 3 bases short and J 4 bases short, with 13 bases between. Per germline, CDR1 SGHDN and CDR2 FVKESK. CDR3 coding DNA: TGTGCCAGCAGCCATCGCAGGGCGGACGGAAACACCATATATTTT. The encoded protein is CASSHRRADGNTIYF.

This chain links TRBV4-1 with TRBJ1-2; D gene unclear. Germline CDR1 and CDR2: MGHRA and YSYEKL. The CDR3 length is 13 residues. V was trimmed by 4 bases and J by 2 bases, leaving 8 bases between them. CDR3 region: CASSPTRNYGYTF. The CDR3 nucleotides read TGCGCCAGCAGCCCGACCAGGAACTATGGCTACACCTTC.

This clone has just a few counts. The chain employs TRBV5-1 and TRBJ1-4; D gene uncertain. V gave up 4 bases and J gave up 8 bases, with 15 bases separating them. Germline values: CDR1 SGHRS, CDR2 YFSETQ. The CDR3 runs to 14 residues. The CDR3 region is CASSPGSAEEKLFF. In nucleotides, the CDR3 is TGCGCCAGCAGCCCGGGTTCGGCGGAAGAAAAACTGTTTTTT.

CDR3 residues: CASSPGGREYTDTQYF. The CDR3 DNA sequence: TGTGCCAGCTCACCGGGCGGGAGAGAGTACACAGATACGCAGTATTTT. The chain employs TRBV18 and TRBJ2-3, with 7 bases lining up with TRBD2. The J segment lost 2 bases and the V segment lost 3 bases, leaving 8 bases of the junction unmatched. This CDR3 region has 16 residues. Germline V gene data show CDR1 as KGHSH and CDR2 as LQKENI.

The J gene is TRBJ1-4, the V gene TRBV5-1; D possibly corresponds to TRBD1 (5 bases). Trimming left V 0 bases short and J 11 bases short, with 35 bases between. From germline, CDR1 is SGHRS and CDR2 YFSETQ. CDR3 length: 21 amino acids. The CDR3 reads CASSLVVLTRDGGSLVRKLFF. The DNA of the CDR3 is TGCGCCAGCAGCTTGGTTGTTCTAACCCGGGACGGAGGGAGTCTGGTACGGAAACTGTTTTTT.

This chain links TRBV14 with TRBJ2-1; 8 bases are a match to TRBD2. V gave up 5 bases and J gave up 7 bases; unmatched junction bases: 10. The germline V gene encodes CDR1 SGHDN and CDR2 FVKESK. There are 15 residues in the CDR3. CDR3 coding DNA: TGTGCCAGCAGCTCCACCGCGGGAGGCTGGAATGAGCAGTTCTTC. Protein product: CASSSTAGGWNEQFF.

The gene calls are TRBV11-2 and TRBJ2-1, with 11 bases that match TRBD2. With 3 bases clipped from V and 8 bases from J, the junction kept 15 bases outside the gene matches. CDR3 size: 18 residues. Germline V lookup: CDR1 SGHAT, CDR2 FQNNGV. DNA of the CDR3: TGTGCCAGCAGCTTGCGGCAGGGGACTAGCGGAGGGTGGGATGAGCAGTTCTTC. This gives the protein CASSLRQGTSGGWDEQFF.

The chain uses TRBV5-1 and TRBJ2-1; maybe TRBD2 (6 bases). Germline assignment: CDR1 SGHRS and CDR2 YFSETQ. The CDR3 has 16 residues. Trimming removed 4 bases from V and 5 bases from J, with 19 bases in between. CDR3 bases: TGCGCCAGCAGCGCCGGGAGCCTCGGTGTAAACAATGAGCAGTTCTTC. Its translation: CASSAGSLGVNNEQFF.

This clone was observed a few times. The chain links TRBV11-3 to TRBJ2-1, with TRBD2 identical over 10 bases. This CDR3 region has 16 residues. The V gene's germline CDR1 is SGHNT and CDR2 YENEEA. V lost 4 bases to trimming and J lost 8 bases; unmatched junction nucleotides: 11. The CDR3 loop reads CASSSRGAGGAHEQFF. The CDR3 coding sequence is TGTGCCAGCAGCTCCCGCGGAGCGGGAGGGGCCCATGAGCAGTTCTTC.

The rearrangement joins TRBV29-1 to TRBJ2-3; D is possibly TRBD2 (6 bases). V lost 4 bases and J lost 3, with 11 bases in between. Germline V gene data show CDR1 as SQVTM and CDR2 as ANQGSEA. The CDR3 runs to 13 residues. This CDR3 is CSVVGGGTDTQYF. The CDR3 DNA follows: TGCAGCGTTGTTGGTGGGGGGACAGATACGCAGTATTTT.

This chain connects TRBV13 to TRBJ1-3; D might be TRBD1 (5 bases). Per the germline V gene, CDR1 is PRHDT and CDR2 is FYEKMQ (reference sequence). Trimming took 0 bases from V and 1 from J, leaving 7 bases between them. The CDR3 length is 15 residues. DNA for the CDR3: TGTGCCAGCAGCTTAGGGCGGGGGTCTGGAAACACCATATATTTT. Translation: CASSLGRGSGNTIYF. The full variable domain, rest sourced from reference TRBV13 and TRBJ1-3, is AAGVIQSPRHLIKEKRETATLKCYPIPRHDTVYWYQQGPGQDPQFLISFYEKMQSDKGSIPDRFSAQQFSDYHSELNMSSLELGDSALYFCASSLGRGSGNTIYFGEGSWLTVV.

This chain connects TRBV5-1 to TRBJ1-2, with D hard to call. Per germline, CDR1 SGHRS and CDR2 YFSETQ. V gave up 0 bases and J gave up 4 bases, with 7 bases separating them. This CDR3 has 13 amino acids. The CDR3 is CASSLVWAYGYTF. The CDR3 region has the DNA TGCGCCAGCAGCTTGGTGTGGGCCTATGGCTACACCTTC.

The chain carries TRBV19 and TRBJ1-1; D remains ambiguous. This CDR3 is built from 14 residues. Trimming cost V 3 bases and J 0 bases, with 8 bases left between them. Germline V gives CDR1 LNHDA, CDR2 SQIVND (reference sequence). In DNA form, the CDR3 reads TGTGCCAGTAGTATTTGGGGAGTGAACACTGAAGCTTTCTTT. Its translation: CASSIWGVNTEAFF.

The J gene is TRBJ2-7, the V gene TRBV28; maybe TRBD1 (5 bases). CDR1 is MDHEN and CDR2 is SYDVKM in the germline V gene. V lost 5 bases and J 4 bases, leaving 15 bases between the germline ends. There are 14 residues in the CDR3. The CDR3 sequence: CASSRQLVSYEQYF. The CDR3 nucleotides read TGTGCCAGCAGTCGACAGCTAGTAAGTTACGAGCAGTACTTC. Full variable domain (outside the CDR3, taken from reference TRBV28 and TRBJ2-7): DVKVTQSSRYLVKRTGEKVFLECVQDMDHENMFWYRQDPGLGLRLIYFSYDVKMKEKGDIPEGYSVSREKKERFSLILESASTNQTSMYLCASSRQLVSYEQYFGPGTRLTVT.

This clone has a handful of counts. J is TRBJ2-7 and V is TRBV5-1; D might be TRBD2 (6 bases). The CDR3 runs 14 residues. Germline assignment: CDR1 SGHRS and CDR2 YFSETQ. Trimming pared 0 bases from V and 5 bases from J, leaving 12 bases between. CDR3 bases: TGCGCCAGCAGCTTGGGGCTAGGGACTGACGAGCAGTACTTC. Amino acids: CASSLGLGTDEQYF. Filled out from reference TRBV5-1 and TRBJ2-7, the complete variable domain reads KAGVTQTPRYLIKTRGQQVTLSCSPISGHRSVSWYQQTPGQGLQFLFEYFSETQRNKGNFPGRFSGRQFSNSRSEMNVSTLELGDSALYLCASSLGLGTDEQYFGPGTRLTVT.